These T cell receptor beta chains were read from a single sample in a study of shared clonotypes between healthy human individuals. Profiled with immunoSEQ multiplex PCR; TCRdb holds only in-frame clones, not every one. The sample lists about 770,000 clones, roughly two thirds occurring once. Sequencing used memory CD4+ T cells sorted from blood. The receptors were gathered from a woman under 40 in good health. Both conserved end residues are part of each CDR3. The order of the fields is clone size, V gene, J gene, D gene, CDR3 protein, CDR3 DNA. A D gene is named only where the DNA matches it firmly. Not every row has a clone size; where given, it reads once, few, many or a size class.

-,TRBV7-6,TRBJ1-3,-,CASSSQGNTIYF,TGTGCCAGCAGCTCACAGGGAAACACCATATATTTT
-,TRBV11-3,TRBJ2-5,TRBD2,CASSSRRGAQGRALRETQYF,TGTGCCAGCAGCTCCCGGCGGGGGGCCCAGGGGAGGGCCCTCCGGGAGACCCAGTACTTC
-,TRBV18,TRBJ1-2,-,CASADGGDYGYTF,TGTGCCAGCGCGGATGGGGGGGACTATGGCTACACCTTC
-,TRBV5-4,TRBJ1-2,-,CASSPRGDYGYTF,TGTGCCAGCAGCCCCCGGGGAGACTATGGCTACACCTTC
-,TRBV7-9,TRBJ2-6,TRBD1,CASSPTGASSGANVLTF,TGTGCCAGCAGCCCGACAGGGGCAAGCTCTGGGGCCAACGTCCTGACTTTC
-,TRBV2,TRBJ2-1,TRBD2,CASRGGGSSYNEQFF,TGTGCCAGCAGAGGCGGGGGGAGCTCCTACAATGAGCAGTTCTTC
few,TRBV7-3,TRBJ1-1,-,CASSLRQNTEAFF,TGTGCCAGCAGCTTACGACAAAACACTGAAGCTTTCTTT
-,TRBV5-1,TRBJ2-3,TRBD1,CASSWDSDTQYF,TGCGCCAGCAGTTGGGACAGCGATACGCAGTATTTT
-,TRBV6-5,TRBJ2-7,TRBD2,CASGSGDGRSSEQYF,TGTGCCAGCGGCAGCGGGGACGGGAGAAGTTCCGAGCAGTACTTC
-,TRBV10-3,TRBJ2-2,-,CAISAGTSAGELFF,TGTGCCATCAGCGCAGGAACTAGTGCCGGGGAGCTGTTTTTT
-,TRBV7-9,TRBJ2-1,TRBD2,CASSLQREGLNEQFF,TGTGCCAGCAGCTTACAGCGGGAGGGCCTTAATGAGCAGTTCTTC
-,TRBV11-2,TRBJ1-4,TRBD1,CASRHPGTGDRKLFF,TGTGCCAGCAGACACCCCGGGACAGGGGATCGAAAACTGTTTTTT
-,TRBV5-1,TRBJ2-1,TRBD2,CASSFSSGSQNEQFF,TGCGCCAGCAGCTTCTCTAGCGGGAGTCAGAATGAGCAGTTCTTC
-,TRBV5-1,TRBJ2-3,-,CASSRADGEGDTQYF,TGCGCCAGCAGCCGGGCTGATGGTGAGGGAGATACGCAGTATTTT
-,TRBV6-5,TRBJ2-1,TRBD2,CASGTSGYNEQFF,TGTGCCTCCGGGACTAGCGGTTACAATGAGCAGTTCTTC
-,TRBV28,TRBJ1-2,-,CASSLSDYGYTF,TGTGCCAGCAGTTTATCGGACTATGGCTACACCTTC
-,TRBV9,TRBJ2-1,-,CASSVGGQGYYNEQFF,TGTGCCAGCAGCGTAGGAGGTCAGGGGTACTACAATGAGCAGTTCTTC
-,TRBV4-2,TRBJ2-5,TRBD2,CASSQDSAGVSQETQYF,TGTGCCAGCAGCCAAGATTCAGCGGGAGTCTCTCAAGAGACCCAGTACTTC
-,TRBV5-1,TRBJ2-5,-,CASSSQAGTLQETQYF,TGCGCCAGCAGCTCACAAGCGGGCACGCTCCAAGAGACCCAGTACTTC
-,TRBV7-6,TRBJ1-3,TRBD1,CASSWAGQDGNTIYF,TGTGCCAGCAGCTGGGCGGGACAGGACGGAAACACCATATATTTT
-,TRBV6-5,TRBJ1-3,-,CASSQGDYNTIYF,TGTGCCAGCAGCCAAGGGGATTACAACACCATATATTTT
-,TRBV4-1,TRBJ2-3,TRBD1,CASSQDQYRGRTDTQYF,TGCGCCAGCAGCCAAGATCAATACAGGGGACGCACAGATACGCAGTATTTT
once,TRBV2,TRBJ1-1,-,CASTLGTLAEAFF,TGTGCCAGCACTCTTGGGACTTTGGCTGAAGCTTTCTTT
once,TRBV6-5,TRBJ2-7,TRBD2,CASSYGAGAYEQYF,TGTGCCAGCAGTTACGGGGCGGGAGCCTACGAGCAGTACTTC
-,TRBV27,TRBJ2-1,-,CARLPPGQDEQFF,TGTGCCAGACTACCCCCGGGGCAGGATGAGCAGTTCTTC
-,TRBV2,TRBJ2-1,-,CASSEARTDVFF,TGTGCCAGCAGTGAAGCGCGGACCGACGTCTTCTTC
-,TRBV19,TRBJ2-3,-,CASSIAGASTDTQYF,TGTGCCAGTAGTATTGCCGGGGCTAGCACAGATACGCAGTATTTT
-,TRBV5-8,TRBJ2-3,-,CASSWGSGTSTDTQYF,TGTGCCAGCAGCTGGGGTTCTGGTACTAGCACAGATACGCAGTATTTT
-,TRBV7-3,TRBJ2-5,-,CASSEQGGRTQYF,TGTGCCAGCAGCGAACAGGGGGGGCGGACCCAGTACTTC
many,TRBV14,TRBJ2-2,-,CASSLLKGQGNTGELFF,TGTGCCAGCAGCCTCTTAAAGGGGCAGGGTAACACCGGGGAGCTGTTTTTT
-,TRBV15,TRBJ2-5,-,CATSILGKETQYF,TGTGCCACCAGCATTCTGGGAAAAGAGACCCAGTACTTC
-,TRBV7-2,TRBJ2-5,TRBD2,CASSLAGVAETQYF,TGTGCCAGCAGCCTAGCGGGAGTGGCGGAGACCCAGTACTTC
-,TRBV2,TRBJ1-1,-,CASGLGEYTEAFF,TGTGCCAGCGGGTTAGGGGAGTACACTGAAGCTTTCTTT
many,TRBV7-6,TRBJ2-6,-,CASSPSVTGIGFSGANVLTF,TGTGCCAGCAGCCCAAGTGTCACAGGAATTGGGTTCTCTGGGGCCAACGTCCTGACTTTC
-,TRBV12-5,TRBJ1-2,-,CASGYGSPGSYGYTF,TGTGCTAGTGGATACGGGAGCCCTGGATCCTACGGCTACACCTTC
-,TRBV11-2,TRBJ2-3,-,CASSLGQGVVTDTQYF,TGTGCCAGCAGCTTAGGGCAGGGTGTTGTGACAGATACGCAGTATTTT
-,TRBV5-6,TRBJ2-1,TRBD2,CASSQLARYNEQFF,TGTGCCAGCAGCCAACTAGCGCGCTACAATGAGCAGTTCTTC
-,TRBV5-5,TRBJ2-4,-,CASSLVGQALGIQYF,TGTGCCAGCAGCTTGGTAGGCCAGGCTTTGGGCATTCAGTACTTC
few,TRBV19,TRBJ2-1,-,CASSIDRSRPVNEQFF,TGTGCCAGTAGTATAGATCGTTCCAGGCCCGTCAATGAGCAGTTCTTC
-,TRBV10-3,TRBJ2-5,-,CAISDLGGAETQYF,TGTGCCATCAGTGACCTGGGGGGGGCCGAGACCCAGTACTTC
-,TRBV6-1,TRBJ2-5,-,CASSAQAGWETQYF,TGTGCCAGCAGTGCCCAGGCCGGGTGGGAGACCCAGTACTTC
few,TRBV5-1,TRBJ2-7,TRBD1,CASSLRDRGDEQYF,TGCGCCAGCAGCCTCCGGGACAGGGGAGACGAGCAGTACTTC
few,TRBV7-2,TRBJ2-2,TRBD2,CARAGVYTGELFF,TGTGCCAGAGCGGGAGTGTATACCGGGGAGCTGTTTTTT
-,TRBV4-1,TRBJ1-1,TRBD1,CASSQDHGQGYRIF,TGCGCCAGCAGCCAAGATCATGGACAGGGCTATCGAATCTTT
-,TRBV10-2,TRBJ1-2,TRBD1,CASSGQGGYTF,TGCGCCAGCAGTGGACAGGGGGGCTACACCTTC
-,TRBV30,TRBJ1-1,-,CAWRLGARGVNTEAFF,TGTGCCTGGAGACTCGGAGCCCGGGGGGTGAACACTGAAGCTTTCTTT
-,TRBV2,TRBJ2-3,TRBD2,CASSRLAGAPDTQYF,TGTGCCAGCAGCCGACTAGCGGGAGCCCCGGATACGCAGTATTTT
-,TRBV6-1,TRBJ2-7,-,CASSGLRRDGSNEQYF,TGTGCCAGCAGTGGCCTTCGGCGGGACGGGAGCAACGAGCAGTACTTC
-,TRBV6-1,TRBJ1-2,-,CASSEGGTGYTF,TGTGCCAGCAGTGAGGGGGGCACTGGCTACACCTTC
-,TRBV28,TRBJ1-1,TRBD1,CASSLLGQNEAFF,TGTGCCAGCAGTTTATTGGGACAGAATGAAGCTTTCTTT